The 20 T cell receptor beta chains below all came from one sample that was sequenced in a study of blood T cell repertoires in COVID-19. Assay: immunoSEQ multiplex PCR; the TCRdb copy retains only in-frame clones and omits some. Of 200,000 to 300,000 clones in the sample, 88% were seen once. The material sequenced was PBMCs or T cells enriched from blood (not recorded which). The receptors were sampled from a woman aged 40 to 55 who had been exposed to COVID-19.

The chain carries TRBV10-2 and TRBJ2-5; D is possibly TRBD1 (6 bases). The CDR3 runs to 15 residues. Trimming cost V 0 bases and J 4 bases, with 12 bases left between them. Germline CDR1 and CDR2: WSHSY and SAAADI. The CDR3 DNA reads as TGCGCCAGCAGTGAGTCGGCCGTGGGGGCAGAGACCCAGTACTTC. Its translation: CASSESAVGAETQYF.

This clone has a single count. This chain's CDR3 is CASSPRQGVYGYTF. CDR3 bases: TGTGCCAGCAGTCCCAGACAGGGAGTCTATGGCTACACCTTC. V and J are TRBV27 and TRBJ1-2; TRBD1 agrees at 7 bases. The germline gives CDR1 MNHEY, CDR2 SMNVEV (reference sequence). The V and J ends lost 5 bases and 4 bases, in that order; junction bases with no gene match: 7. The CDR3 sequence is 14 residues long.

The chain recombines TRBV18 with TRBJ2-7; 7 positions agree with TRBD2. Germline V gives CDR1 KGHSH, CDR2 LQKENI. This CDR3 spans 14 amino acids. Unmatched junction bases numbered 6, after V lost 3 bases and J lost 4 bases. The CDR3 DNA reads as TGTGCCAGCTCACCTAGCGGGCTATTGTACGAGCAGTACGTC. As protein: CASSPSGLLYEQYV.

The table lists this clone with a count of one. The V call is TRBV6-1, the J call TRBJ1-5; maybe TRBD1 (6 bases). The V gene lost 2 bases and the J gene lost 6 bases, with 14 bases spanning the gap. The germline V gene has CDR1 MNHNS and CDR2 SASEGT. CDR3 length equals 15 residues. The CDR3 DNA sequence: TGTGCCAGCAGTGAAAGGTGGCAGGGGCCTCAGCCCCAGCATTTT. It codes for CASSERWQGPQPQHF.

The chain is built from TRBV18 and TRBJ1-5; 8 bases align to TRBD1. With V trimmed by 3 bases and J by 9 bases, 7 bases remained unmatched. The CDR3 spans 14 residues. The germline V gene encodes CDR1 KGHSH and CDR2 LQKENI. CDR3 residues: CASSPDRGVPPQHF. The DNA for the CDR3 is TGTGCCAGCTCACCCGACAGGGGAGTGCCGCCCCAGCATTTT.

CDR3 loop: CASSFLPLGSSNNQPQHF. The DNA for the CDR3 is TGTGCCAGCAGCTTTCTCCCCCTGGGCAGCAGCAACAATCAGCCCCAGCATTTT. The chain recombines TRBV5-5 with TRBJ1-5; D not certain. Trimming took 2 bases from V and 3 from J, leaving 21 bases between them. The CDR3 loop spans 18 amino acids. In germline, CDR1 is SGHKS, CDR2 YYEKEE (reference sequence). Variable domain in full (rest from reference TRBV5-5 and TRBJ1-5): DAGVTQSPTHLIKTRGQQVTLRCSPISGHKSVSWYQQVLGQGPQFIFQYYEKEERGRGNFPDRFSARQFPNYSSELNVNALLLGDSALYLCASSFLPLGSSNNQPQHFGDGTRLSIL.

This chain uses TRBV5-1 with TRBJ2-7, with TRBD1 matching over 10 bases. V lost 4 bases and J lost 2; bases outside the gene matches: 6. In germline, CDR1 is SGHRS, CDR2 YFSETQ. The CDR3 is 15 residues long. CDR3 bases: TGCGCCAGCAGCCTCGGGACAGGGGTTACCTACGAGCAGTACTTC. Protein: CASSLGTGVTYEQYF.

This chain links TRBV10-1 with TRBJ2-7; D is possibly TRBD1 (6 bases). This CDR3 spans 16 amino acids. The germline CDR1 and CDR2 sequences are WNHNN and SYGVQD (reference sequence). The V and J ends lost 7 bases and 3 bases respectively, with 22 bases between them. This chain's CDR3 is CASTKARDIGYYEQYF. The DNA of the CDR3 is TGCGCCAGCACCAAAGCACGGGACATCGGCTACTACGAGCAGTACTTC.

This chain links TRBV7-9 with TRBJ2-3; perhaps TRBD1 as D (7 bases). The V and J ends lost 1 base and 2 bases respectively, with 16 bases between them. The CDR3 is made up of 17 amino acids. Germline V CDR1 and CDR2: SEHNR, FQNEAQ (reference sequence). The CDR3 here is CASSLGSGGPITDTQYF. The CDR3 nucleotides are TGTGCCAGCAGCTTAGGGTCAGGGGGGCCGATCACAGATACGCAGTATTTT.

The rearrangement uses TRBV5-1 and TRBJ2-2, with D possibly TRBD1 on 6 matching bases. This CDR3 region has 15 residues. Germline loops: CDR1 SGHRS, CDR2 YFSETQ. The V gene lost 3 bases and the J gene lost 1 base, with 10 bases spanning the gap. CDR3 protein: CASSSLTGNTGELFF. CDR3 nucleotide sequence: TGCGCCAGCAGCTCACTGACAGGGAACACCGGGGAGCTGTTTTTT.

This clone is a singleton in its sample. The V gene is TRBV6-5, the J gene TRBJ2-5; TRBD1 might be the D (6 bases). Trimming cost V 1 base and J 2 bases, with 14 bases left between them. The germline V gene has CDR1 MNHEY and CDR2 SVGAGI. The CDR3 runs 16 residues. The chain's CDR3 is CASSYYRQTGQETQYF. The DNA for the CDR3 is TGTGCCAGCAGTTACTATCGGCAAACAGGGCAAGAGACCCAGTACTTC.

The rearrangement links TRBV30 to TRBJ2-3; 8 nucleotides line up with TRBD1. Per germline, CDR1 GTSNPN and CDR2 SVGIG (reference sequence). Losses at the gene ends were 6 bases for V and 3 bases for J; bases not matched to a gene: 5. The CDR3 length is 13 residues. The CDR3 region has the DNA TGTGCCTGCTCCAGGACAGGGACAGATACGCAGTATTTT. Residues: CACSRTGTDTQYF.

This chain links TRBV6-5 with TRBJ1-5; 7 bases agree with TRBD1. Unmatched junction bases numbered 5, after V lost 5 bases and J lost 7 bases. The CDR3 is made up of 13 amino acids. The germline V gene encodes CDR1 MNHEY and CDR2 SVGAGI. As DNA, the CDR3 is TGTGCCAGCAGTAGTGCAGGGGGACAGCCCCAGCATTTT. Translated, it gives CASSSAGGQPQHF.

The rearrangement links TRBV5-5 to TRBJ1-2; D is possibly TRBD1 (6 bases). CDR1 and CDR2 (germline): SGHKS, YYEKEE (reference sequence). Trimming left V 5 bases short and J 2 bases short, with 13 bases between. This CDR3 contains 14 residues. CDR3 residues: CASRWPDSNYGYTF. CDR3 coding DNA: TGTGCCAGCAGGTGGCCGGACAGCAACTATGGCTACACCTTC.

The CDR3: CSARDGRAQHF. The CDR3 DNA is TGCAGTGCTAGAGATGGGAGGGCCCAGCATTTT. The chain is built from TRBV20-1 and TRBJ1-5, with D unclear. Trimming pared 0 bases from V and 11 bases from J, leaving 8 bases between. This CDR3 is built from 11 residues. Germline CDR1 and CDR2: DFQATT and SNEGSKA (reference sequence).

Here the CDR3 reads CASSGTSETGELFF. DNA of the CDR3: TGTGCCAGCAGTGGAACTAGCGAGACCGGGGAGCTGTTTTTT. The chain has TRBV7-9 and TRBJ2-2, with 7 bases lining up with TRBD2. The J segment lost 5 bases and the V segment lost 6 bases, leaving 6 bases of the junction unmatched. The CDR3 has 14 residues. Germline values: CDR1 SEHNR, CDR2 FQNEAQ (reference sequence).

Only one count was recorded for this clone. The V and J genes are TRBV25-1 and TRBJ1-5; 7 bases align to TRBD1. Trimming removed 2 bases from V and 0 bases from J; junction bases left unmatched: 4. The CDR3 loop spans 16 amino acids. The germline V gene has CDR1 MGHDK and CDR2 SYGVNS. The CDR3 protein is CASSELGQDSNQPQHF. The CDR3 bases are TGTGCCAGCAGTGAACTCGGACAGGATAGCAATCAGCCCCAGCATTTT.

The rearrangement uses TRBV5-6 and TRBJ2-7, with TRBD1 identical over 10 bases. The CDR3 is 14 residues long. V shed 2 bases, J shed 2 bases, and the junction held 1 base outside the gene matches. Looked up from germline, CDR1 is SGHDT and CDR2 is YYEEEE. CDR3 sequence (DNA): TGTGCCAGCAGCTTCGGGACAGGGGCCTACGAGCAGTACTTC. Translation gives CASSFGTGAYEQYF.

This clone was picked up a small number of times. This chain uses TRBV15 with TRBJ1-1; the D gene is possibly TRBD1 (5 bases). Germline lookup yields CDR1 LNHNV and CDR2 YYDKDF (reference sequence). V lost 2 bases, J lost 7 bases, and 14 bases lay in between. The CDR3 loop spans 14 amino acids. CDR3 residues: CATSRRGRDLEAFF. CDR3 nucleotides: TGTGCCACCAGCAGAAGGGGCAGGGATCTTGAAGCTTTCTTT.

V is TRBV7-9 and J is TRBJ2-2; 7 positions agree with TRBD1. V trimming: 3 bases; J trimming: 3 bases; junction bases outside the gene matches: 4. The CDR3 length is 15 residues. The germline V gene encodes CDR1 SEHNR and CDR2 FQNEAQ (reference sequence). This CDR3 is CASSFGQVYTGELFF. The CDR3 nucleotides read TGTGCCAGCAGCTTCGGACAGGTGTACACCGGGGAGCTGTTTTTT. Combining the CDR3 with reference TRBV7-9 and TRBJ2-2 gives the whole variable domain DTGVSQNPRHKITKRGQNVTFRCDPISEHNRLYWYRQTLGQGPEFLTYFQNEAQLEKSRLLSDRFSAERPKGSFSTLEIQRTEQGDSAMYLCASSFGQVYTGELFFGEGSRLTVL.